These T cell receptor beta chains were read from a single sample in a study of response to subunit inactivated influenza vaccine. One entry per CDR3 protein, called by TCRdb with MiXCR from the RT-PCR reads. The sample contains more than 150,000 distinct CDR3 sequences, around 10% of which appear only once. The source material was CD8+ T cells sorted from PBMCs, sampled about 23 months after vaccination. Every receptor here comes from a man between 50 and 69 years old who received an inactivated influenza vaccine. The CDR3 runs from the conserved cysteine through the conserved F or W.

J,length,V,CDR3
TRBJ2-1,15,TRBV7-9,CASSHVQGAYNEQFF
TRBJ2-1,14,TRBV13,CASSPSWPYNEQFF
TRBJ2-7,14,TRBV7-2,CASSPSPGTYEQYF
TRBJ2-2,16,TRBV2,CASSVMAGGHTGELFF
TRBJ2-7,18,TRBV29-1,CSAFLLSGTGEAYYEQYF
TRBJ1-4,16,TRBV5-1,CASSKGQPATNEKLFF
TRBJ2-1,16,TRBV7-9,CASSSTGRTPYNEQFF
TRBJ2-5,15,TRBV27,CASSLFGLAEETQYF
TRBJ2-3,16,TRBV9,CASSEGGSYSTDTQYF
TRBJ1-1,12,TRBV2,CASSDLRTEAFF